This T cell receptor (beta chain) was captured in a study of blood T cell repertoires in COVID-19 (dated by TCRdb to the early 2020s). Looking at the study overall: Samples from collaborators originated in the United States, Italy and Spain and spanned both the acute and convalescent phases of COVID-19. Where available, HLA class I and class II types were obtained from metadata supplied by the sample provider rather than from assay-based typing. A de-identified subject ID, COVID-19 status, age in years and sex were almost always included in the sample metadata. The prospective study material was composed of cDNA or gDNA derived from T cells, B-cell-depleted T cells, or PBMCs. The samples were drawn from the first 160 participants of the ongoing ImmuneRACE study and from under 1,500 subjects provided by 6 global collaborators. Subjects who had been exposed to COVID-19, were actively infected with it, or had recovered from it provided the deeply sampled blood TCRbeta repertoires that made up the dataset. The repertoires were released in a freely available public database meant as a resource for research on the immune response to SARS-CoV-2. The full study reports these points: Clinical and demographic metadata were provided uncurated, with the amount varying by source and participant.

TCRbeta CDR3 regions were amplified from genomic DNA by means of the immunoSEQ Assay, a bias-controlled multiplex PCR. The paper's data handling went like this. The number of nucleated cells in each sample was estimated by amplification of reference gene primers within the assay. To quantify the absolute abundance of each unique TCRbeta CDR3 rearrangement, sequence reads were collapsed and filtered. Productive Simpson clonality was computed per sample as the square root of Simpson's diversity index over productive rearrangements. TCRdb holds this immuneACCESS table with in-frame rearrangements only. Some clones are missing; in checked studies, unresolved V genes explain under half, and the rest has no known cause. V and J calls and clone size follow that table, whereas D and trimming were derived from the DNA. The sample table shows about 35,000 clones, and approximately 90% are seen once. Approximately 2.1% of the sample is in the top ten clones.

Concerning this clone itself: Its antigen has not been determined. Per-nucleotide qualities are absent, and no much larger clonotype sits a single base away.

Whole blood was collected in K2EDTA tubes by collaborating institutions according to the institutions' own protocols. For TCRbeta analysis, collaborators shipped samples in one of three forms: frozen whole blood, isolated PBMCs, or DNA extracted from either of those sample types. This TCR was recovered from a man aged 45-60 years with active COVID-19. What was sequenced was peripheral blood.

The CDR3 is CSVEGAYGYTF. The nucleotide sequence reads as follows: TGCAGCGTTGAAGGCGCCTATGGCTACACCTTC. In this chain, TRBV29-1 is recombined with TRBJ1-2; the D gene remains uncertain. At the junction V is shortened by 1 base and J by 4 bases, with 4 bases in between. Including the terminal cysteine and phenylalanine, the CDR3 comprises 11 residues. Only the CDR3 DNA stays, 33 bases, in frame from base 1. The germline V gene sets CDR1 to SQVTM and CDR2 to ANQGSEA.